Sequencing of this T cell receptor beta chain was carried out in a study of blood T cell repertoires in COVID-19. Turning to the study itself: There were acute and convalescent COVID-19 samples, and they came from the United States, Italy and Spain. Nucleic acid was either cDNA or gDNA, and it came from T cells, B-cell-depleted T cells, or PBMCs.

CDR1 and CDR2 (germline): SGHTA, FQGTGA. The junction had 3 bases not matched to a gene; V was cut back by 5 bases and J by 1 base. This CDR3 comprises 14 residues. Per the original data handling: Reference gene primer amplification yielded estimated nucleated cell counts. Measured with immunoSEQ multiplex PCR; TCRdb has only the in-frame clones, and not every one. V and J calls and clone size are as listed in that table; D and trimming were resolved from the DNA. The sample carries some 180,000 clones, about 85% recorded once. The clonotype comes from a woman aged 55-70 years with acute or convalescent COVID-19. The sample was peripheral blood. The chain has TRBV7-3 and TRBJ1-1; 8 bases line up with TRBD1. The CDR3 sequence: CASSKQGGNTEAFF. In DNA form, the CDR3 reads TGTGCCAGCAGCAAACAGGGGGGGAACACTGAAGCTTTCTTT.